This TCR beta chain stems from a study of early T cells in non-severe SARS-CoV-2 infection. Researchers attached unique molecular identifiers to individual cDNA molecules. TCRdb re-called the 5' RACE reads with MiXCR, one entry per CDR3 protein. The sample consists of 35,000 to 55,000 distinct CDR3 sequences, roughly 12% of them appearing once. This clonotype came up many times. What it recognizes is unknown. This CDR3 spans 19 amino acids. The junction had 16 bases not matched to a gene; V was cut back by 5 bases and J by 1 base. Germline CDR1 MDHEN, CDR2 SYDVKM. Points from the study as a whole: Matching results from VDJdb favored anti-spike CD8 responses, leaving private and CD4 specificities undetected.

The material sequenced was whole blood. The receptor was derived from an adult who was a healthcare worker with PCR-confirmed SARS-CoV-2 infection or an uninfected control (not recorded which). V is TRBV28 and J is TRBJ1-5; 8 bases are shared with TRBD1. The CDR3 reads CASSVNQGASGGSNQPQHF. CDR3 nucleotide sequence: TGTGCCAGCAGTGTCAATCAGGGGGCGTCTGGTGGAAGCAATCAGCCCCAGCATTTT.